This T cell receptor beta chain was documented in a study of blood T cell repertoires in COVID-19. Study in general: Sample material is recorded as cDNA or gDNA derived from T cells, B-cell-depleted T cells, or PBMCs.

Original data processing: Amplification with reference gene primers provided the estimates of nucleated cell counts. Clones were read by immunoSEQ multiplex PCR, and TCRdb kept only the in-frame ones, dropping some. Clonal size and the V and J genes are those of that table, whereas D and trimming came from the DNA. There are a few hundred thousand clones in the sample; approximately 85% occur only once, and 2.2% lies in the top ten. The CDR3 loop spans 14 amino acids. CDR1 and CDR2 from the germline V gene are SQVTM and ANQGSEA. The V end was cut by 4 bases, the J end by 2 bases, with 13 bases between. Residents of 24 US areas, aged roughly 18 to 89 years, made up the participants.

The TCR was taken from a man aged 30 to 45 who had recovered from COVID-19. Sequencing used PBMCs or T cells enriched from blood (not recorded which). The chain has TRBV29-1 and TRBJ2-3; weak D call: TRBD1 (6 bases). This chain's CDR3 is CSVAVGQSTDTQYF. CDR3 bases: TGCAGCGTTGCGGTCGGACAGTCCACAGATACGCAGTATTTT.